Presented here are 26 T cell receptor beta chains from one specimen sequenced in a study of T cells in Graves' hyperthyroidism and ophthalmopathy. The investigators amplified TCR beta CDR3 regions from RNA transcripts. HTBI primers were employed in a first-round RT-PCR of the TCR CDR3. TCRdb ran MiXCR on the multiplex PCR reads and lists one entry per CDR3 protein. The sample contains hundreds of thousands of distinct CDR3 sequences, about 24% of which appear only once. Input material: blood. All receptors come from a woman in her 30s with Graves' ophthalmopathy.

This clonotype was counted between two and nine times. This sequence joins TRBV24-1 and TRBJ1-5, with TRBD1 matching over 7 bases. CDR1 is KGHDR and CDR2 is SFDVKD in the germline V gene. V gave up 2 bases and J gave up 5 bases; unmatched junction bases: 11. The CDR3 length is 17 residues. The CDR3 protein is CATSDSYPRGKDQPQHF. The DNA for the CDR3 is TGTGCCACCAGTGATTCCTACCCCAGGGGGAAGGATCAGCCCCAGCATTTT.

This clonotype has just a few counts. This may arise from a read error, as a much more abundant clone is one base away. The genes are TRBV28 and TRBJ1-2; 9 bases fit TRBD1. Germline loops: CDR1 MDHEN, CDR2 SYDVKM. The CDR3 covers 14 residues. In DNA, the CDR3 is TGTGCCAGCAGCCATGGGACAGGGAACTATGGCTGCACCTTC. Translation: CASSHGTGNYGCTF.

At least ten counts were recorded for this clonotype. The chain recombines TRBV2 with TRBJ2-2; 7 bases are shared with TRBD1. CDR3 length: 13 amino acids. Germline V gene sequence: CDR1 SNHLY, CDR2 FYNNEI. V lost 6 bases to trimming and J lost 4 bases; unmatched junction nucleotides: 2. The CDR3 spells CASSGTVTGELFF. CDR3 in DNA: TGTGCCAGCAGCGGGACAGTCACCGGGGAGCTGTTTTTT.

This clonotype was observed at least ten times. The chain employs TRBV6-1 and TRBJ2-7; D possibly uses TRBD1 or TRBD2 (5 bases each). This CDR3 is built from 15 residues. Trimming left V 6 bases short and J 3 bases short, with 18 bases between. Germline CDR1 and CDR2: MNHNS and SASEGT. The CDR3 DNA is TGTGCCAGCAGGTTCCGGGACGCCACGGTCTACGAGCAGTACTTC. Encoded protein: CASRFRDATVYEQYF.

This clonotype was found a few times. V usage is TRBV6-5 and J usage is TRBJ1-1; 11 nucleotides agree with TRBD1. Germline V gene sequence: CDR1 MNHEY, CDR2 SVGAGI. The CDR3 runs 15 residues. After removal of 4 bases from V and 5 bases from J, the junction contained 6 bases not matched to a gene. Here the CDR3 reads CASSSTDRGQTEAFF. The CDR3 nucleotides read TGTGCCAGCAGTTCCACGGACAGGGGGCAAACTGAAGCTTTCTTT.

This clonotype occurred many times. The gene calls are TRBV13 and TRBJ2-7; 9 nucleotides align to TRBD1. CDR1 and CDR2 (germline): PRHDT, FYEKMQ (reference sequence). J lost 2 bases, V lost 5 bases, and 22 bases had no gene match. The CDR3 covers 20 residues. The CDR3 loop reads CASSPSAPGQGLNRTYEQYF. The CDR3 coding sequence is TGTGCCAGCAGCCCCTCCGCTCCGGGACAGGGTTTAAACCGCACCTACGAGCAGTACTTC.

This clonotype has a count of ten or more. V usage is TRBV27 and J usage is TRBJ1-2; D is uncertain. Between the trimmed V and J ends, which lost 6 bases and 4 bases, there was a span of 12 bases. This CDR3 contains 13 residues. CDR1 is MNHEY, CDR2 SMNVEV, per germline (reference sequence). As DNA, the CDR3 is TGTGCCAGCAGGTCTCCGAATTCCTATGGCTACACCTTC. It yields the protein CASRSPNSYGYTF.

The chain links TRBV5-1 to TRBJ1-2; possible D gene TRBD1, 6 bases. Germline V gives CDR1 SGHRS, CDR2 YFSETQ. Trimming shortened V by 4 bases and J by 2 bases, and 15 bases separated the two germline ends. The CDR3 is 15 residues long. The CDR3, as DNA: TGCGCCAGCAGCCTGCAGGGGTCCCCCAACTATGGCTACACCTTC. Translating gives CASSLQGSPNYGYTF.

This clonotype was found a few times. The chain joins TRBV6-1 to TRBJ1-2; no firm D call. CDR1 MNHNS and CDR2 SASEGT come from the germline V gene. The germline V and J ends were trimmed by 3 bases and 7 bases, with 18 bases remaining between them. The CDR3 consists of 15 residues. The DNA of the CDR3 is TGTGCCAGCAGTGAGAAAGTATCCGGTGGTGCTGGCTACACCTTC. Its translation is CASSEKVSGGAGYTF.

In this sample, this clonotype turned up many times. The chain employs TRBV7-9 and TRBJ2-7, with D unclear. The CDR3 has 14 residues. V was cut by 1 base and J by 2 bases, with 9 bases left in between. Germline CDR1 reads SEHNR; CDR2 reads FQNEAQ (reference sequence). Here the CDR3 DNA reads TGTGCCAGCAGCTTAGTCCCGTTGGCCTACGAGCAGTACTTC. It codes for CASSLVPLAYEQYF.

The chain is built from TRBV2 and TRBJ2-4, with 7 bases lining up with TRBD1. This CDR3 is built from 16 residues. Germline V CDR1 and CDR2: SNHLY, FYNNEI. Losses at the gene ends were 4 bases for V and 0 bases for J; bases not matched to a gene: 6. CDR3 in amino acids: CASSGGQERAKNIQYF. In DNA, the CDR3 is TGTGCCAGCAGTGGTGGACAGGAACGAGCCAAAAACATTCAGTACTTC. Variable domain in full (rest from reference TRBV2 and TRBJ2-4): EPEVTQTPSHQVTQMGQEVILRCVPISNHLYFYWYRQILGQKVEFLVSFYNNEISEKSEIFDDQFSVERPDGSNFTLKIRSTKLEDSAMYFCASSGGQERAKNIQYFGAGTRLSVL.

The V call is TRBV6-5, the J call TRBJ2-2, with D possibly matching TRBD2 (6 bases). Germline CDR1 and CDR2: MNHEY and SVGAGI. Trimming removed 2 bases from V and 6 bases from J, with 13 bases in between. The CDR3 runs to 15 residues. Here the CDR3 reads CASSYRDPGAGELFF. In nucleotides, the CDR3 is TGTGCCAGCAGTTACCGGGACCCGGGGGCCGGGGAGCTGTTTTTT.

This clonotype was detected ten times or more. This chain links TRBV5-1 with TRBJ1-2; D call uncertain. V was pared by 5 bases and J by 3 bases, with 11 bases between. The CDR3 runs to 13 residues. The V gene's germline CDR1 is SGHRS and CDR2 YFSETQ. CDR3 nucleotide sequence: TGCGCCAGCAGGCCCGACGGTCACTATGGCTACACCTTC. Translating it yields CASRPDGHYGYTF.

This clonotype has ten or more counts. The gene calls are TRBV2 and TRBJ1-1, with TRBD1 matching over 7 bases. The CDR3 contains 13 residues. The trim removed 7 bases at V and 7 bases at J, leaving 9 bases unmatched. Looked up from germline, CDR1 is SNHLY and CDR2 is FYNNEI. The CDR3 spells CASIPGQFGEAFF. For the CDR3, the DNA is TGTGCCAGCATCCCGGGACAGTTTGGTGAAGCTTTCTTT.

The chain's CDR3 is CASSQWGTGGRDGYTF. CDR3 sequence (DNA): TGCGCCAGCAGCCAATGGGGAACAGGGGGCCGAGATGGCTACACCTTC. The gene calls are TRBV4-1 and TRBJ1-2; 9 nucleotides agree with TRBD1. Germline V CDR1 and CDR2: MGHRA, YSYEKL. This CDR3 region has 16 residues. Trimming took 2 bases from V and 6 from J; bases not matched to a gene: 10.

This chain joins TRBV7-9 and TRBJ1-1; TRBD1 might be the D (6 bases). Trimming removed 3 bases from V and 5 bases from J, with 10 bases in between. This CDR3 has 13 amino acids. CDR1 is SEHNR and CDR2 is FQNEAQ in the germline V gene (reference sequence). DNA for the CDR3: TGTGCCAGCAGCTTTGGTGACAGGACTGAAGCTTTCTTT. Its translation is CASSFGDRTEAFF.

The sample holds many counts of this clonotype. The rearrangement links TRBV6-1 to TRBJ1-1; perhaps TRBD1 as D (6 bases). CDR3 length: 15 amino acids. In germline, CDR1 is MNHNS, CDR2 SASEGT. V was trimmed by 4 bases and J by 6 bases, leaving 18 bases between them. In DNA, the CDR3 is TGTGCCAGCAGTGGGGAACAGGGACCCATCGCTGAAGCTTTCTTT. Protein: CASSGEQGPIAEAFF.

At least ten counts were recorded for this clonotype. The CDR3 protein is CATLGASSGNTIYF. In DNA, the CDR3 is TGTGCCACACTGGGGGCCAGCTCTGGAAACACCATATATTTT. The V call is TRBV19, the J call TRBJ1-3, with D possibly TRBD1 on 6 matching bases. There are 14 residues in the CDR3. The ends were cut back, 10 bases at V and 0 bases at J, with 13 bases in the middle. Germline lookup yields CDR1 LNHDA and CDR2 SQIVND (reference sequence).

In this sample, this clonotype turned up a few times. CDR3 coding DNA: TGCGCCAGCAGCCTCGTACTAGTGGGGGAGACCCAGTACTTC. This codes for CASSLVLVGETQYF. The chain carries TRBV4-1 and TRBJ2-5, with D possibly matching TRBD2 (5 bases). Trimming removed 4 bases from V and 5 bases from J, with 14 bases in between. Germline V gene data show CDR1 as MGHRA and CDR2 as YSYEKL. The CDR3 consists of 14 residues.

This clonotype was seen a handful of times. This chain joins TRBV7-2 and TRBJ2-5; D is perhaps TRBD1 or TRBD2 (5 bases each). CDR3 length: 14 amino acids. Per the germline V gene, CDR1 is SGHTA and CDR2 is FQGNSA. V shed 3 bases and J shed 3 bases, with 11 bases lying between them. The CDR3 reads CASSLGVSKETQYF. In DNA form, the CDR3 reads TGTGCCAGCAGCTTGGGGGTTAGCAAAGAGACCCAGTACTTC.

This clonotype was counted at least ten times. The chain uses TRBV12-3 or TRBV12-4 and TRBJ1-4; 7 positions match TRBD1. CDR3 length: 13 amino acids. Trimming at V came to 8 bases and at J to 5 bases, leaving 5 bases not matched to a gene. The CDR3 here is CASVDRENEKLFF. CDR3 nucleotides: TGTGCCAGCGTTGACAGGGAGAATGAAAAACTGTTTTTT.

This clonotype was detected ten times or more. The rearrangement joins TRBV7-9 to TRBJ1-1; D unclear. Germline CDR1 SEHNR, CDR2 FQNEAQ (reference sequence). The CDR3 spans 12 residues. Deletions cut 6 bases from V and 4 bases from J, with 9 bases between. CDR3 nucleotides: TGTGCCAGCAGTCTGCCGGGCACTGAAGCTTTCTTT. Translating gives CASSLPGTEAFF.

V usage is TRBV28 and J usage is TRBJ2-5, with 9 bases lining up with TRBD2. Germline V gives CDR1 MDHEN, CDR2 SYDVKM. CDR3 length: 16 residues. Trimming removed 5 bases from V and 5 bases from J; junction bases left unmatched: 12. The CDR3 nucleotides are TGTGCCAGCAGTACCCCGGGTAGCGGGAGTATGGAGACCCAGTACTTC. It specifies CASSTPGSGSMETQYF.

This clonotype was recorded at least ten times. The chain couples TRBV5-1 to TRBJ2-5; 12 bases map to TRBD1. The CDR3 has 13 residues. CDR1 SGHRS and CDR2 YFSETQ come from the germline V gene. J gave up 5 bases and V 7 bases, and 3 bases lay outside the gene matches. This CDR3 is CASHGTGGETQYF. CDR3 bases: TGCGCCAGCCACGGGACAGGGGGCGAGACCCAGTACTTC.

This clonotype was counted between two and nine times. The genes are TRBV5-1 and TRBJ2-4; 10 bases agree with TRBD1. Germline values: CDR1 SGHRS, CDR2 YFSETQ. V dropped 4 bases and J dropped 2; count of bases not matched to a gene: 6. The CDR3 consists of 16 residues. In nucleotides, the CDR3 is TGCGCCAGCAGCAGGGACAGGGGATTTTCCAAAAACATTCAGTACTTC. Amino acid sequence: CASSRDRGFSKNIQYF.

The table lists this clonotype with many counts. The chain has TRBV7-9 and TRBJ2-7; perhaps TRBD1 as D (6 bases). Germline-derived CDR1 and CDR2 are SEHNR and FQNEAQ (reference sequence). CDR3 length: 15 residues. The ends were cut back, 0 bases at V and 3 bases at J, with 12 bases in the middle. CDR3 sequence: CASSLAQPGVYEQYF. The CDR3 nucleotides are TGTGCCAGCAGCTTAGCTCAACCAGGGGTCTACGAGCAGTACTTC.